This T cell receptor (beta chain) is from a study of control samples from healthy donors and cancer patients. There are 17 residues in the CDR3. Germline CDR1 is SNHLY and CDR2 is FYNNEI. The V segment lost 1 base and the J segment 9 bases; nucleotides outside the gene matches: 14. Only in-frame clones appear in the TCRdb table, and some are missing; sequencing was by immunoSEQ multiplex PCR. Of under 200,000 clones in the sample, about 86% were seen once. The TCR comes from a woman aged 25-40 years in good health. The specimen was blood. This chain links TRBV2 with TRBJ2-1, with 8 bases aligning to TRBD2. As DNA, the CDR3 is TGTGCCAGCAGTGAAGTTTTGGGCGGGGGGACGTCCCGTGAGCAGTTCTTC. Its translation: CASSEVLGGGTSREQFF.